This T cell receptor beta chain was sequenced in a study of blood T cell repertoires in COVID-19. This clone came up once. Per the original methods: The assay estimated nucleated cells by amplifying reference gene primers. Repertoires were generated with immunoSEQ multiplex PCR, while TCRdb's copy carries only in-frame clones and drops some. The V and J calls and clone size were taken over from that table, and D and trimming were inferred from the DNA. Among roughly 200,000 clones listed, roughly 80% were seen once. Germline-derived CDR1 and CDR2 are SGHRS and YFSETQ. This CDR3 has 13 residues. V shed 4 bases and J 6 bases; nucleotides not matched to a gene: 5.

This receptor was obtained from a human donor in a cohort sampled during active COVID-19. The chain carries TRBV5-1 and TRBJ2-7; TRBD1 agrees at 9 bases. Input material: peripheral blood. CDR3 sequence (DNA): TGCGCCAGCAGCGTGACAGGGGGTCTCGAGCAGTACGTC. This translates into CASSVTGGLEQYV.